This T cell receptor (beta chain) was found in a study of graft-versus-host responses after intestinal transplantation. Repertoires were generated with immunoSEQ multiplex PCR, while TCRdb's copy carries only in-frame clones and drops some. Among more than 95,000 clones, approximately 84% were seen once, and the ten largest hold around 0.96%. The CDR3 sequence is 13 residues long. Germline CDR1 reads SQVTM; CDR2 reads ANQGSEA. V was pared by 4 bases and J by 4 bases, with 13 bases between. Study findings and constraints: Circulating GvH clones peaking coincided with falling HvG clones soon after transplant. Individuals carrying graft-donor T cell macrochimerism showed high graft-versus-host to host-versus-graft clonal ratios in allografts.

A note on this clone: Its antigen is undetermined.

This chain connects TRBV29-1 to TRBJ2-5; weak D call: TRBD1 (5 bases). The sequence came from a human donor who received an intestinal transplant. Sequencing used unstimulated CD4+ T cells sorted from spleen or lymph node cells, obtained before intestinal transplant. The CDR3 DNA reads TGCAGCGTTGGGGGCCGGGCGGTAGAGACCCAGTACTTC. It specifies CSVGGRAVETQYF.